These 13 T cell receptor beta chains were sequenced from one sample in a study of blood T cells in healthy people across ages. The second PCR ran about 6 to 12 cycles with a sample-barcoded 5' primer and J-beta primers. TCRdb re-analysed the 5' RACE reads in MiXCR, keeping a single row per CDR3 protein. The sample has about 830,000 distinct CDR3 sequences; 62% are singletons. Sequences were obtained from blood. The receptors here all came from a man in his thirties or forties in good health.

This chain joins TRBV20-1 and TRBJ2-3, with 8 nucleotides matching TRBD2. This CDR3 comprises 15 residues. Per germline, CDR1 DFQATT and CDR2 SNEGSKA (reference sequence). V trimming: 6 bases; J trimming: 4 bases; junction bases outside the gene matches: 12. The chain's CDR3 is CSAPTVTGGADTQYF. The CDR3 DNA reads TGCAGTGCACCTACCGTGACGGGAGGGGCAGATACGCAGTATTTT.

This clonotype has just a few counts. The CDR3 nucleotides read TGCGCCAGCAGCCAAGCGCCCAGCAAGGCCAACGTCCTGACTTTC. Residues: CASSQAPSKANVLTF. The chain couples TRBV4-3 to TRBJ2-6; D remains unclear. The CDR3 covers 15 residues. The V gene lost 1 base and the J gene lost 6 bases, with 10 bases spanning the gap. In germline, CDR1 is LGHNA, CDR2 YSLEER.

This chain joins TRBV4-3 and TRBJ1-5; D not certain. Trimming took off 2 bases at V and 7 bases at J, with 12 bases between the two ends. In germline, CDR1 is LGHNA, CDR2 YSLEER. CDR3 size: 14 residues. CDR3 nucleotides: TGCGCCAGCAGCCAATTTACGGGCGAGCAGCCCCAGCATTTT. Translating it yields CASSQFTGEQPQHF.

CDR3 in amino acids: CSARPTTGTVTGYTF. CDR3 DNA sequence: TGCAGTGCTAGACCTACGACAGGGACAGTCACTGGCTACACCTTC. The chain recombines TRBV20-1 with TRBJ1-2; 7 nucleotides line up with TRBD1. The junction had 13 bases not matched to a gene; V was cut back by 2 bases and J by 7 bases. This CDR3 contains 15 residues. CDR1 DFQATT and CDR2 SNEGSKA come from the germline V gene (reference sequence).

This chain connects TRBV7-8 to TRBJ2-3; 9 bases align to TRBD2. The CDR3 spans 18 residues. Unmatched junction bases numbered 12, after V lost 5 bases and J lost 0 bases. Germline V gene sequence: CDR1 SGHVS, CDR2 FQNEAQ. The CDR3 DNA reads as TGTGCCAGCAGCCTCGTGGGGCGGGGGGGTCGGAGCACAGATACGCAGTATTTT. Translating gives CASSLVGRGGRSTDTQYF.

This clonotype has just one count. The V gene is TRBV29-1, the J gene TRBJ2-3; D not certain. Trimming pared 6 bases from V and 3 bases from J, leaving 13 bases between. The CDR3 spans 13 residues. Germline values: CDR1 SQVTM, CDR2 ANQGSEA. The DNA for the CDR3 is TGCAGCGTCTGGGGTTTTGGGACAGATACGCAGTATTTT. As protein: CSVWGFGTDTQYF.

This clonotype has more than one count but fewer than ten. The rearrangement joins TRBV12-3 or TRBV12-4 to TRBJ2-3; no definite D call. V was pared by 1 base and J by 3 bases, with 8 bases between. This CDR3 region has 14 residues. The CDR3 sequence is CASSLGSLTDTQYF. The CDR3 bases are TGTGCCAGCAGTTTAGGGTCGTTGACAGATACGCAGTATTTT.

The CDR3 sequence: CSANHETAYGYTF. In nucleotides, the CDR3 is TGCAGTGCTAATCACGAGACAGCCTATGGCTACACCTTC. The rearrangement joins TRBV20-1 to TRBJ1-2; possible D gene TRBD1, 5 bases. CDR1 and CDR2 (germline): DFQATT, SNEGSKA (reference sequence). V lost 4 bases, J lost 4 bases, and 13 bases lay in between. The length of the CDR3 is 13 residues.

The chain combines TRBV5-8 with TRBJ1-6; D remains unclear. The V gene lost 4 bases and the J gene lost 9 bases, with 20 bases spanning the gap. CDR3 length equals 16 residues. The germline V gene has CDR1 SGHTS and CDR2 YDEGEE. CDR3: CASSPQTGGKGSPLHF. The CDR3 DNA reads as TGTGCCAGCAGCCCCCAAACCGGAGGGAAAGGTTCACCCCTCCACTTT.

V usage is TRBV6-2 or TRBV6-3 and J usage is TRBJ2-1, with 14 bases that match TRBD2. This CDR3 is built from 15 residues. The V and J ends lost 5 bases and 8 bases, in that order; junction bases with no gene match: 5. CDR1 and CDR2 from the germline V gene are MNHEY and SVGEGT. The DNA of the CDR3 is TGTGCCAGCAGTGGACTAGCGGGGGGCCGGGATGAGCAGTTCTTC. This sequence encodes CASSGLAGGRDEQFF.

The chain uses TRBV4-3 and TRBJ2-1; tentatively, D is TRBD2 (6 bases). V lost 0 bases and J lost 6, with 15 bases in between. CDR1 is LGHNA and CDR2 is YSLEER in the germline V gene. This CDR3 spans 16 amino acids. The CDR3, as DNA: TGCGCCAGCAGCCAAGACTTCCCCCTGGGGGGCAATGAGCAGTTCTTC. Translated, it gives CASSQDFPLGGNEQFF.

This rearrangement joins TRBV21-1 to TRBJ2-1. TRBV21-1 is listed as a pseudogene. The CDR3 sequence is 14 residues long. The CDR3 DNA reads TGTGCCAAAAGAGCGCAGATCACCAGCAATGAGCAGTTCTTC. Protein sequence: CAKRAQITSNEQFF.

This rearrangement joins TRBV24-1 to TRBJ2-5; perhaps TRBD1 as D (6 bases). The CDR3 has 15 amino acids. V lost 3 bases and J 2 bases, leaving 12 bases between the germline ends. Germline V gives CDR1 KGHDR, CDR2 SFDVKD. CDR3 nucleotides: TGTGCCACCAGTGATGTGAGAGGGACACAAGAGACCCAGTACTTC. Translated: CATSDVRGTQETQYF.